A single T cell receptor (beta chain) is shown here with its context. This record comes from a study of cytomegalovirus exposure and HLA in healthy donors. For the study at large: Among 350 to 500 genotyped donors, approximately 80% fell in the Caucasian-associated ancestry cluster.

The CDR3 is 11 amino acids. Germline assignment: CDR1 MNHEY and CDR2 SVGAGI. V was cut by 6 bases and J by 5 bases, with 6 bases left in between. With 60 Vbeta and 13 Jbeta primers, the PCR was carried out. Sequencing used immunoSEQ multiplex PCR; TCRdb keeps in-frame clones, though not all of them. The data contain approximately 130,000 clones, over 70% of them singletons. The V gene is TRBV6-5, the J gene TRBJ2-3; D is unclear. Specimen: PBMCs. The clonotype was recovered from a man aged 30-40 years in good health and CMV-seronegative. The CDR3 here is CASRQIDTQYF. The CDR3 DNA follows: TGTGCCAGCAGACAAATAGATACGCAGTATTTT.